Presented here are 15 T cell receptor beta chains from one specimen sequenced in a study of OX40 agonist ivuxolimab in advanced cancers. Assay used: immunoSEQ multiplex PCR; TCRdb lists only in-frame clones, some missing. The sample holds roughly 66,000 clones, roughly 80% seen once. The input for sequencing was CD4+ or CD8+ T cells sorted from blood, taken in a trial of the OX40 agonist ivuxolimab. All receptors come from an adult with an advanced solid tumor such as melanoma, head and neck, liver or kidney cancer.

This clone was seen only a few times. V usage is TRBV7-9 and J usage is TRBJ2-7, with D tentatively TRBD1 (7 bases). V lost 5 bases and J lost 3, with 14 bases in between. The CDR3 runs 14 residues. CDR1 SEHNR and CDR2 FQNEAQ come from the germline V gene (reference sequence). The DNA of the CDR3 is TGTGCCAGCAGCCTAAACAGGGGAGGCTACGAGCAGTACTTC. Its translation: CASSLNRGGYEQYF.

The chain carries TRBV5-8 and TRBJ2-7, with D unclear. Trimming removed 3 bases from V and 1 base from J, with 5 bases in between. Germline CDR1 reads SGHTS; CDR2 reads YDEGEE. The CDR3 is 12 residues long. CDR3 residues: CASSYQSYEQYF. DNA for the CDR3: TGTGCCAGCAGCTACCAATCCTACGAGCAGTACTTC.

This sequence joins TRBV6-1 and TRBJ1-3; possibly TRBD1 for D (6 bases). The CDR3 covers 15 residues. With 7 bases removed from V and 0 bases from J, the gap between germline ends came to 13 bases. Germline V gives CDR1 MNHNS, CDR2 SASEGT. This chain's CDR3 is CASIGDTYSGNTIYF. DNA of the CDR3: TGTGCCAGCATTGGGGACACCTACTCTGGAAACACCATATATTTT.

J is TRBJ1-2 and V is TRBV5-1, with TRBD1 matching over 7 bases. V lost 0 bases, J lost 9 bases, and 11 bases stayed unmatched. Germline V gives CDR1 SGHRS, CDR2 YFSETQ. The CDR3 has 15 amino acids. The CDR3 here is CASSLASGQGDRYTF. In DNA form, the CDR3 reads TGCGCCAGCAGCTTGGCCTCAGGGCAGGGGGATCGCTACACCTTC.

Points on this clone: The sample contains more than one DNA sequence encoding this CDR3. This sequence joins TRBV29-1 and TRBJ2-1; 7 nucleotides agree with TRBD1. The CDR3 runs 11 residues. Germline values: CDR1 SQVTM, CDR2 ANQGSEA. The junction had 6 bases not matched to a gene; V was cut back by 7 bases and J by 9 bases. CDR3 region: CSGDRGFEQFF. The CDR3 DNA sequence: TGCAGCGGGGACAGAGGGTTTGAGCAGTTCTTC.

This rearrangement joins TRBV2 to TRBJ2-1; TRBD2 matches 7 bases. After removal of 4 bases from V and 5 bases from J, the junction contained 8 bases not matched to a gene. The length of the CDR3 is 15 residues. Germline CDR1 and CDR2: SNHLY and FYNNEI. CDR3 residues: CASSAGGSPHNEQFF. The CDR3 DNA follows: TGTGCCAGCAGTGCAGGCGGGAGTCCCCACAATGAGCAGTTCTTC.

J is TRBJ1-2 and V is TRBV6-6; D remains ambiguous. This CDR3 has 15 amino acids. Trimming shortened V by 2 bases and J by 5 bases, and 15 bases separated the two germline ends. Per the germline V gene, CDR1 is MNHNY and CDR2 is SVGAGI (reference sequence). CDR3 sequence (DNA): TGTGCCAGCAGTTACCTTACAAACGTTAGGTATGGCTACACCTTC. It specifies CASSYLTNVRYGYTF.

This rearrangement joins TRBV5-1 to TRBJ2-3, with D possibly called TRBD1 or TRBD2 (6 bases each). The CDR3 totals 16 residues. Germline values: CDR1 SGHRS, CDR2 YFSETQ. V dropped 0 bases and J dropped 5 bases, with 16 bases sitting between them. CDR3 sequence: CASSLAAPRGEDTQYF. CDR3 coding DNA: TGCGCCAGCAGCTTGGCGGCCCCAAGGGGGGAAGATACGCAGTATTTT.

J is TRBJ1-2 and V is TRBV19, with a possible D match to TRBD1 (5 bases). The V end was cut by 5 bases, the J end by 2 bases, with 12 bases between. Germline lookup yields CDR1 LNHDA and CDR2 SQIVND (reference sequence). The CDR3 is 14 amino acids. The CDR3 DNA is TGTGCCAGTAGTGTCCTGACAGCCAACTATGGCTACACCTTC. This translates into CASSVLTANYGYTF. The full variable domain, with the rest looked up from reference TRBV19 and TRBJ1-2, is DGGITQSPKYLFRKEGQNVTLSCEQNLNHDAMYWYRQDPGQGLRLIYYSQIVNDFQKGDIAEGYSVSREKKESFPLTVTSAQKNPTAFYLCASSVLTANYGYTFGSGTRLTVV.

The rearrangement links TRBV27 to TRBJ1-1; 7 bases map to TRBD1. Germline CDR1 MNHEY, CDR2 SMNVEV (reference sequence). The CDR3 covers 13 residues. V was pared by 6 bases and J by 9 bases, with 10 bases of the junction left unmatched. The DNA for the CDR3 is TGTGCCAGCAGCTCGACAGGGCCGCTAAAAGCTTTCTTT. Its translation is CASSSTGPLKAFF.

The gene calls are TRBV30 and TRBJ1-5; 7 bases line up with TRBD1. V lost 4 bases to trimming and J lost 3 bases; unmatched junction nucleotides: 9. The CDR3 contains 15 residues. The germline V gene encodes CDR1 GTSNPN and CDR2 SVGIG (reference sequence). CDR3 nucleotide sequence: TGTGCCTGGACCCTACAGGGGTTTGACAATCAGCCCCAGCATTTT. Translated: CAWTLQGFDNQPQHF.

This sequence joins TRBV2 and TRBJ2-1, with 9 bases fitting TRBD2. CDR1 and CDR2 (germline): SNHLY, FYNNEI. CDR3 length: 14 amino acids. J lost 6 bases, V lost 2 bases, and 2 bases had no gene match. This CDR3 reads CASSEISGSNEQFF. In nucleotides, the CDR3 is TGTGCCAGCAGTGAAATTAGCGGGAGCAATGAGCAGTTCTTC.

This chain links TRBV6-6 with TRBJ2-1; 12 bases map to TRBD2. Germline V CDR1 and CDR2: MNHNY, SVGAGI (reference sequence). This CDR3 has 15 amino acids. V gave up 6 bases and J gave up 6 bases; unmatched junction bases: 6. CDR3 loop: CASSPLAGGFNEQFF. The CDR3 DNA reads TGTGCCAGCAGCCCCCTAGCGGGAGGGTTCAATGAGCAGTTCTTC.

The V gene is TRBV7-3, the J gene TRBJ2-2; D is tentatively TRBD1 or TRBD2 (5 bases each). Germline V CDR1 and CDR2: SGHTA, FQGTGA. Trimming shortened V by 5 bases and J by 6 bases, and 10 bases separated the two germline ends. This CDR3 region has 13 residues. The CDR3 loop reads CASSAGGSGELFF. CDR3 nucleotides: TGTGCCAGCAGCGCTGGGGGATCCGGGGAGCTGTTTTTT.

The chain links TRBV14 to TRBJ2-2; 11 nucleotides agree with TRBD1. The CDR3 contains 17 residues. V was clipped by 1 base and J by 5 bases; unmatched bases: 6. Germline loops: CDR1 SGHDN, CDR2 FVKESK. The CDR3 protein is CASSQVGTGGLTGELFF. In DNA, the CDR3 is TGTGCCAGCAGCCAAGTGGGGACAGGGGGATTGACCGGGGAGCTGTTTTTT.